The present TCR beta chain was sequenced within a study of cytomegalovirus exposure and HLA in healthy donors. As for the study in general: The approximately 120 validation repertoires were produced on the same platform as the 700 or so repertoires of the first cohort. This was reported in a later analysis.

TCRdb keeps only in-frame clones here, not all; method: immunoSEQ multiplex PCR. The sample comprises about 160,000 clones, about 96% of which are singletons, and roughly 1% rests with the top ten. From germline, CDR1 is MGHRA and CDR2 YSYEKL. The germline V and J ends were trimmed by 4 bases and 6 bases, with 18 bases remaining between them. This CDR3 has 15 amino acids. The V call is TRBV4-1, the J call TRBJ1-1, with D perhaps TRBD1 (6 bases). The sequence was obtained from a woman younger than 30 in good health and CMV-seronegative. Sequencing was carried out using PBMCs. The CDR3 is CASSRPTGRIAEAFF. In nucleotides, the CDR3 is TGCGCCAGCAGCCGCCCTACAGGGCGAATCGCTGAAGCTTTCTTT.